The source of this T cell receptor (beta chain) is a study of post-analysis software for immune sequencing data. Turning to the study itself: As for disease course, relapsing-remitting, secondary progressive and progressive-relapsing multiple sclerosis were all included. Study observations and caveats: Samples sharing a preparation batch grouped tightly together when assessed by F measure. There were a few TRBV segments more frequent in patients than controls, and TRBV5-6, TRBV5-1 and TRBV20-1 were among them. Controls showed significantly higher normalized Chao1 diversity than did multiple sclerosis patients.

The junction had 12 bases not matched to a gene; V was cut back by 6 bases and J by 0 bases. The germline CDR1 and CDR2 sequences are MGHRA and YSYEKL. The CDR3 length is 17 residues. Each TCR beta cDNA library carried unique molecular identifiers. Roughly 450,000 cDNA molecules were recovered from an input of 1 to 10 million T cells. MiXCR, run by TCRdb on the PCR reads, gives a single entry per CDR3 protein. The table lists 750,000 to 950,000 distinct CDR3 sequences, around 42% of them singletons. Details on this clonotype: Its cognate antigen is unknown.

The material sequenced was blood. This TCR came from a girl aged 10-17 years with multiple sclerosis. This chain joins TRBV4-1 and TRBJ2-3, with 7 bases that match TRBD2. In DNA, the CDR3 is TGCGCCAGCAGTCCTAGCGGTGATCAATCTAGCACAGATACGCAGTATTTT. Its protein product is CASSPSGDQSSTDTQYF.